The 2 T cell receptor beta chains given below trace back to one sample, sequenced in a study of lymphopenia after photon versus proton radiotherapy. The protocol was immunoSEQ multiplex PCR, while the TCRdb copy is restricted to in-frame clones and leaves out a portion. The profile covers tens of thousands of clones, with 85% to 90% appearing a single time and around 2.2% taken by the ten largest. The specimen comprised peripheral blood, sampled from a patient treated with photon-based radiotherapy. These receptors were obtained from a man between 40 and 49 years old with gastric cancer.

This chain connects TRBV7-8 to TRBJ2-1, with TRBD2 identical over 13 bases. Germline loops: CDR1 SGHVS, CDR2 FQNEAQ. The CDR3 is 17 amino acids. J was trimmed by 8 bases and V by 4 bases; bases with no gene match: 11. The CDR3 coding sequence is TGTGCCAGCAGCTCCAGACGACTAGCGGGGGGTCTGGATGAGCAGTTCTTC. Protein sequence: CASSSRRLAGGLDEQFF.

The chain uses TRBV28 and TRBJ2-3, with D uncertain. CDR3 length: 13 amino acids. Germline assignment: CDR1 MDHEN and CDR2 SYDVKM. V gave up 2 bases and J gave up 8 bases, with 11 bases separating them. The CDR3 nucleotides read TGTGCCAGCAGTTTAGGTGGGGTGGGTACGCAGTATTTT. This translates into CASSLGGVGTQYF.